The 7 T cell receptor beta chains below all came from one sample that was sequenced in a study of regulatory T cells in long-lasting Graves disease. In building TCR beta libraries, iRepertoire HTBI primers were used together with Arm-PCR of CDR3 regions. TCRdb called the multiplex PCR reads again in MiXCR, with one record for every CDR3 protein. The sample gives 400,000 to 500,000 distinct CDR3 sequences, roughly 23% of which show up once; 13% to 15% is in the top ten. As for time point: persistent/refractory GD, antithyroid drugs over 5 years with positive TRAb. PBMCs provided the RNA from which the TCR library was made. Sequencing used peripheral blood mononuclear cells (PBMCs), obtained when the disease was refractory, from a patient treated with antithyroid drugs. Receptors originate from a female donor with Graves disease.

This clonotype was found many times. The V call is TRBV3-1, the J call TRBJ2-7; 9 nucleotides agree with TRBD2. The CDR3 totals 16 residues. Germline V gives CDR1 LGHDT, CDR2 YNNKEL (reference sequence). V was pared by 7 bases and J by 5 bases, with 15 bases of the junction left unmatched. This CDR3 reads CASTGLAGTSPHEQYF. CDR3 DNA sequence: TGTGCCAGCACGGGCCTAGCCGGGACTAGCCCCCACGAGCAGTACTTC.

Concerning this clonotype itself: A much bigger clone sits one base away, suggesting this may be a read error. This CDR3 is missing its conserved last phenylalanine or tryptophan, likely due to a read error. The chain employs TRBV25-1 and TRBJ1-1; D remains ambiguous. Trimming cost V 7 bases and J 2 bases, with 11 bases left between them. Germline V gives CDR1 MGHDK, CDR2 SYGVNS. This CDR3 contains 13 residues. CDR3 residues: CASTNRENTEAFL. CDR3 bases: TGTGCCAGCACGAACCGGGAAAACACTGAAGCTTTCCTT.

In its sample, this clonotype was seen a few times. The genes are TRBV30 and TRBJ1-2, with 7 bases lining up with TRBD1. Germline V gene lookup returns CDR1 GTSNPN and CDR2 SVGIG (reference sequence). J lost 8 bases, V lost 1 base, and 16 bases had no gene match. The CDR3 is 16 amino acids. DNA for the CDR3: TGTGCCTGGAGTGCAGATCCCCGGACAGGCCGGGCCGGCTACACCTTC. Its translation: CAWSADPRTGRAGYTF.

As for this clonotype: A far larger clone is only one base removed, so a read error is likely. The V call is TRBV27, the J call TRBJ2-2; D gene uncertain. The CDR3 consists of 11 residues. Germline-derived CDR1 and CDR2 are MNHEY and SMNVEV (reference sequence). V gave up 7 bases and J gave up 5 bases, with 5 bases separating them. The CDR3 reads CASTATGELFF. In DNA, the CDR3 is TGTGCCAGCACCGCGACCGGGGAGCTGTTTTTT.

This clonotype was found many times. This sequence joins TRBV24-1 and TRBJ2-5, with TRBD2 as a possible D gene (7 bases). V was shortened by 7 bases and J by 3 bases, with 17 bases between the two germline ends. The CDR3 spans 15 residues. CDR1 KGHDR and CDR2 SFDVKD come from the germline V gene. Here the CDR3 DNA reads TGTGCCACCAGCCCGTGGGGGGGCTCGGAAGAGACCCAGTACTTC. This encodes CATSPWGGSEETQYF.

There are a few counts of this clonotype. This may arise from a read error, as a much more abundant clone is one base away. The chain uses TRBV15 and TRBJ2-5; D uncertain. The CDR3 is made up of 18 amino acids. Germline CDR1 LNHNV, CDR2 YYDKDF (reference sequence). CDR3 amino acids: CATSRDSFLPFLFETRYF. The CDR3 coding sequence is TGTGCCACCAGCAGAGATAGTTTCCTGCCCTTTCTGTTTGAGACCCGGTACTTC. The variable domain in full, with the rest retrieved from reference TRBV15 and TRBJ2-5, is DAMVIQNPRYQVTQFGKPVTLSCSQTLNHNVMYWYQQKSSQAPKLLFHYYDKDFNNEADTPDNFQSRRPNTSFCFLDIRSPGLGDTAMYLCATSRDSFLPFLFETRYFGPGTRLLVL.

This clonotype came up a few times. V and J are TRBV14 and TRBJ2-1; D is perhaps TRBD2 (7 bases). The CDR3 contains 15 residues. Germline CDR1 and CDR2: SGHDN and FVKESK. V was cut by 3 bases and J by 2 bases, with 11 bases left in between. CDR3 in amino acids: CASSHGGGPYNEQFF. In DNA, the CDR3 is TGTGCCAGCAGCCACGGCGGGGGCCCCTACAATGAGCAGTTCTTC.